This T cell receptor (beta chain) was sequenced in a study of prognosis after radiotherapy for stage I lung cancer. Germline V gene sequence: CDR1 SGHKS, CDR2 YYEKEE (reference sequence). The CDR3 sequence is 15 residues long. The germline V and J ends were trimmed by 5 bases and 4 bases, with 16 bases remaining between them. Overall study results and limits: Unique TCR clone counts dropped after stereotactic body radiation therapy, from a median of approximately 9,100 to 7,200.

This clonotype was observed at least ten times. What it recognizes is unknown. Disease was node-negative on CT and PET/CT in all patients; none had prior chemotherapy, radiotherapy or other malignancies. Two-round multiplex PCR amplified TCR beta CDR3 from genomic DNA. Initially, in first-round PCR, primers specific to each TRBV and TRBJ gene were used. One entry per CDR3 protein, called by TCRdb with MiXCR from the multiplex PCR reads. Among approximately 41,000 distinct CDR3 sequences listed, approximately 24% were seen once. V and J are TRBV5-5 and TRBJ2-1; D uncertain. The starting material was PBMCs, obtained before or after stereotactic body radiation therapy (not recorded which). This TCR was sampled from a donor over 45 with non-small cell lung cancer. The CDR3 here is CASSPTASSYNEQFF. For the CDR3, the DNA is TGTGCCAGCAGTCCTACAGCCAGCAGTTACAATGAGCAGTTCTTC.